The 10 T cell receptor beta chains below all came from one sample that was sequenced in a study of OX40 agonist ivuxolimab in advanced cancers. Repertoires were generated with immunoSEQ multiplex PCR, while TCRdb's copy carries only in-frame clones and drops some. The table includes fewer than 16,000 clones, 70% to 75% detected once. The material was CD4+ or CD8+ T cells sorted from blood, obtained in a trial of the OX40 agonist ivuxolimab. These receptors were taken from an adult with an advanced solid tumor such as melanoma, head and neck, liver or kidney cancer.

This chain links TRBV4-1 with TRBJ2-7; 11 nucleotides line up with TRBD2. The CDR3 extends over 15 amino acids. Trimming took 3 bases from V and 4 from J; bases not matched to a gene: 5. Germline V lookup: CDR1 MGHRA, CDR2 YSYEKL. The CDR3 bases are TGCGCCAGCAGCCATCTAGCGGGAGGAGAATACGAGCAGTACTTC. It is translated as CASSHLAGGEYEQYF.

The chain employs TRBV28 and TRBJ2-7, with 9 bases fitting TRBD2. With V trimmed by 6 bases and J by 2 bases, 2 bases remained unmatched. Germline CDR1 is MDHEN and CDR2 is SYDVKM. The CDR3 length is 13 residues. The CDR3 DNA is TGTGCCAGCAGGACTAGCGGACCCTACGAGCAGTACTTC. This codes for CASRTSGPYEQYF.

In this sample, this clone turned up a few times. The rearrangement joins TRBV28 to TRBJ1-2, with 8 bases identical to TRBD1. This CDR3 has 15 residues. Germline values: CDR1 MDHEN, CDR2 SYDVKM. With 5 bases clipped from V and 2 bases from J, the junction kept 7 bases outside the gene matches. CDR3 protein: CASSLQGGLNYGYTF. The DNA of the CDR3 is TGTGCCAGCAGTCTACAGGGGGGTTTGAACTATGGCTACACCTTC.

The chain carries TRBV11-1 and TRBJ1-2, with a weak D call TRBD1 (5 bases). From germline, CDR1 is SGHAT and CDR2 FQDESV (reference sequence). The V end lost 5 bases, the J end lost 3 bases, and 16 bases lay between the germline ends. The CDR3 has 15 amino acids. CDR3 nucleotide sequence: TGTGCCAGCAGCCAGCAGGGCCAGGGTGACTATGGCTACACCTTC. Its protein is CASSQQGQGDYGYTF.

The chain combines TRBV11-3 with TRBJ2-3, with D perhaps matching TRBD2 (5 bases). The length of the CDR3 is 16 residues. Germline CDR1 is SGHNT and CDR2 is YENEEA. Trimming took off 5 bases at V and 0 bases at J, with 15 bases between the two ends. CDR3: CASSPTGGGSTDTQYF. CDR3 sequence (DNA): TGTGCCAGCAGCCCAACTGGTGGCGGGAGCACAGATACGCAGTATTTT.

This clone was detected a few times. In nucleotides, the CDR3 is TGTGCCATCAGTGAGAACACAGGGGGCTCGGAAGCTTTCTTT. This gives the protein CAISENTGGSEAFF. The V gene is TRBV10-3, the J gene TRBJ1-1; the match to TRBD1 covers 9 bases. The CDR3 sequence is 14 residues long. With 2 bases clipped from V and 8 bases from J, the junction kept 6 bases outside the gene matches. Germline values: CDR1 ENHRY, CDR2 SYGVKD.

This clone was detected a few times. The CDR3 protein is CASSLYVQETQYF. Here the CDR3 DNA reads TGTGCCAGCAGCTTGTACGTTCAAGAGACCCAGTACTTC. The chain employs TRBV5-5 and TRBJ2-5; D remains unclear. The CDR3 has 13 amino acids. Deletions cut 1 base from V and 2 bases from J, with 6 bases between. Germline lookup yields CDR1 SGHKS and CDR2 YYEKEE (reference sequence).

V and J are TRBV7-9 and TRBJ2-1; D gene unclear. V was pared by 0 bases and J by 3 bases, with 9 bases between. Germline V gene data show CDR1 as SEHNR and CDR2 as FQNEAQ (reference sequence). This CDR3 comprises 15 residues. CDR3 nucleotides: TGTGCCAGCAGCTTAGCCTCCCCGGTCTACAATGAGCAGTTCTTC. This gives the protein CASSLASPVYNEQFF.

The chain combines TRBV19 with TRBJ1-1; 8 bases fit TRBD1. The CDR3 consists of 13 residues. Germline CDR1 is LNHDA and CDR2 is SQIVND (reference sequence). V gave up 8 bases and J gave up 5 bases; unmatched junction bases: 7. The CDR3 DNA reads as TGTGCCAGTCGGACAGGGAGGGGAACTGAAGCTTTCTTT. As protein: CASRTGRGTEAFF.

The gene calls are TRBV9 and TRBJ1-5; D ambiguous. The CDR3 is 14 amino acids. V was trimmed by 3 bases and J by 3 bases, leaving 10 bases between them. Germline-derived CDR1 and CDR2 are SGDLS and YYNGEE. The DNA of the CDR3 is TGTGCCAGCAGCGCCGCAGGTTACAATCAGCCCCAGCATTTT. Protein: CASSAAGYNQPQHF.